Below, one T cell receptor (beta chain) is given with its context. These data originate in a study of blood T cell repertoires in COVID-19. Study context: Collection of acute and convalescent COVID-19 samples took place in the United States, Italy and Spain.

Clones were sequenced by immunoSEQ multiplex PCR, and TCRdb holds only the in-frame ones, with some missing. The table lists 250,000 to 350,000 clones, around 87% of them singletons. In Cohort 3, a recovered donor had either two negative PCRs, clearance, or symptom resolution. V lost 8 bases and J lost 2, with 13 bases in between. Germline CDR1 SGHNT, CDR2 YYREEE (reference sequence). The CDR3 runs 13 residues. The V and J genes are TRBV5-4 and TRBJ1-1, with D possibly TRBD1 on 6 matching bases. What was sequenced was PBMCs or T cells enriched from blood (not recorded which). The source of this sequence is a woman younger than 45 who had recovered from COVID-19. CDR3 loop: CASSAGTNTEAFF. As DNA, the CDR3 is TGTGCCAGTTCGGCAGGGACAAACACTGAAGCTTTCTTT. The full variable domain, completed using reference TRBV5-4 and TRBJ1-1, is ETGVTQSPTHLIKTRGQQVTLRCSSQSGHNTVSWYQQALGQGPQFIFQYYREEENGRGNFPPRFSGLQFPNYSSELNVNALELDDSALYLCASSAGTNTEAFFGQGTRLTVV.